The entry below describes one T cell receptor beta chain. Between the trimmed V and J ends, which lost 5 bases and 5 bases, there was a span of 12 bases. The length of the CDR3 is 13 residues. This entry belongs to a study of blood T cell repertoires in COVID-19. The overall study: Collection of acute and convalescent COVID-19 samples took place in the United States, Italy and Spain. The cDNA or gDNA used as material had been derived from T cells, B-cell-depleted T cells, or PBMCs.

Assay used: immunoSEQ multiplex PCR; TCRdb lists only in-frame clones, some missing. The data contain about 46,000 clones, 70% to 90% of them singletons. The Seattle site enrolled patients during active infection and followed them longitudinally. This chain connects TRBV12-3 or TRBV12-4 to TRBJ1-1; D is unresolved. The sample taken for sequencing was peripheral blood. The receptor was derived from a woman of 80 years or more with COVID-19, enrolled during active disease. The CDR3 sequence: CASSPRRGTEAFF. In nucleotides, the CDR3 is TGTGCCAGCAGTCCCCGACGAGGAACTGAAGCTTTCTTT.